This T cell receptor beta chain appears in the sequencing data of a study of monozygotic twins with inflammatory bowel disease. Points from the study as a whole: Perhaps reflecting limited power, concordant and discordant twins did not differ in repertoire similarity.

Concerning this clonotype itself: Its target is unknown.

TCRdb reprocessed the 5' RACE reads and reports one entry per CDR3 protein, with no DNA. This table lists 400,000 to 500,000 distinct CDR3 sequences. The sample was blood. This sequence was found in a human donor with ulcerative colitis or Crohn's disease, or a healthy co-twin of an affected twin (not recorded which).

This CDR3 is CASSYPQGDQPQHF. The chain links TRBV6-2 or TRBV6-3 to TRBJ1-5; as DNA is missing, the TRBD1 call by TCRdb cannot be tested. The germline gives CDR1 MNHEY, CDR2 SVGEGT. This CDR3 region has 14 residues.